The clone carrying this TCR beta chain was counted ten times or more. Antigen specificity is unknown. The record originates from a study of identical twins. The length of the CDR3 is 13 residues. The ends were cut back, 4 bases at V and 0 bases at J, with 7 bases in the middle. The germline V gene has CDR1 SQVTM and CDR2 ANQGSEA. Each CDR3 protein gets one entry after TCRdb re-called the 5' RACE reads with MiXCR. The repertoire consists of about 690,000 distinct CDR3 sequences, with 6% to 6.5% occurring once and the leading ten covering 1.5% to 2%. Study-wide points: Part of the zero-insertion signal could reflect confounding by invariant MAIT and iNKT cells. A lower insertion count was a feature of abundant cord blood beta clonotypes, with no such feature in memory repertoires. In beta out-of-frame sequences, the excess sharing between twins was weaker. The conclusions drew on cross-sectional statistical analysis instead of tracking the same donors.

The chain has TRBV29-1 and TRBJ1-3; D is ambiguous. The TCR comes from a man between 18 and 29 years old in good health. The specimen was naive T cells sorted from blood. CDR3 sequence: CSVVTDSGNTIYF. The CDR3 DNA is TGCAGCGTTGTGACGGACTCTGGAAACACCATATATTTT.